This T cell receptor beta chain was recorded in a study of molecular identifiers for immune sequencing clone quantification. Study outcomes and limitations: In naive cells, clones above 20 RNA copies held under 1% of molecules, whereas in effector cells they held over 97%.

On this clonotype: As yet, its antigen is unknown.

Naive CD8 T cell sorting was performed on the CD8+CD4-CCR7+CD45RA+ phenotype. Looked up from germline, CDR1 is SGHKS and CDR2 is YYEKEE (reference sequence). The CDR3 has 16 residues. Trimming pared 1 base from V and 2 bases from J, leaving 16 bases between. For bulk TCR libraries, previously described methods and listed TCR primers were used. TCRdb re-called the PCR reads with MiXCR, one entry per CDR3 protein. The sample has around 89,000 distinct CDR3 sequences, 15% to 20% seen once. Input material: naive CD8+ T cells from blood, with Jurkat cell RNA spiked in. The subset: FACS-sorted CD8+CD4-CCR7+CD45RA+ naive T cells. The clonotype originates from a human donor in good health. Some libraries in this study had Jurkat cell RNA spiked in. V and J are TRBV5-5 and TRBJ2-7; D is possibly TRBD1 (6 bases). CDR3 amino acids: CASSLSPRGTAYEQYF. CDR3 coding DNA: TGTGCCAGCAGCTTGAGCCCGAGGGGGACGGCCTACGAGCAGTACTTC.